A selection of T cell receptor beta chains follows, all from one sample in a study of cytomegalovirus exposure and HLA in healthy donors. Only in-frame clones appear in the TCRdb table, and some are missing; sequencing was by immunoSEQ multiplex PCR. In the table there are 80,000 or so clones, about 80% of which are singletons. Sample: PBMCs. The receptors here all came from a man aged 45-65 years in good health and CMV-seropositive. CDR3s include the opening cysteine and the closing phenylalanine or tryptophan. A D gene is named only where the DNA matches it firmly. The size of a clone is reported for some rows only, either as once, few or many, or as a class for expanded clones.

j_gene	v_gene	abundance	d_gene	CDR3nt	CDR3aa
TRBJ2-3	TRBV7-2	.	.	TGTGCCAGCAGCTTAGGGCAGATTCCGGGACACCCAAAAACAGATACGCAGTATTTT	CASSLGQIPGHPKTDTQYF
TRBJ1-2	TRBV30	.	.	TGTGCCTGGAGTGTGGTCGGTAACTATGGCTACACCTTC	CAWSVVGNYGYTF
TRBJ2-1	TRBV7-3	.	.	TGTGCCAGCAGCCTAACCGCAGCACGGAGTGAGCAGTTCTTC	CASSLTAARSEQFF
TRBJ1-4	TRBV11-2	.	TRBD1	TGTGCCAGCAGCGAGGGGGACAGAACTAATGAAAAACTGTTTTTT	CASSEGDRTNEKLFF
TRBJ1-2	TRBV7-3	.	.	TGTGCCAGCAGCCCACAGGGAATCAGCGGTAATGGCTACACCTTC	CASSPQGISGNGYTF
TRBJ1-1	TRBV11-2	few	TRBD1	TGTGCCAGCAACCGCCCCCGACAGGGCGGAGAAGCTTTCTTT	CASNRPRQGGEAFF
TRBJ2-1	TRBV25-1	.	TRBD1	TGTGCCAGCGGGGGGATCGGGACAGGCTCCTACAATGAGCAGTTCTTC	CASGGIGTGSYNEQFF
TRBJ2-1	TRBV6-5	.	.	TGTGCCAGCAGTTGGAACAGGGTCGATGAGCAGTTCTTC	CASSWNRVDEQFF
TRBJ2-7	TRBV23-1	.	.	TGCGCCAGCAGTCAATACGCGAACGGCTACGAGCAGTACTTC	CASSQYANGYEQYF
TRBJ2-5	TRBV11-3	.	.	TGTGCCAGCAGCTTTTCGACAGAAAAAGAGACCCAGTACTTC	CASSFSTEKETQYF
TRBJ2-5	TRBV5-1	.	.	TGCGCCAGCAGCTTGATGCCGGGGGGCAGGGAGACCCAGTACTTC	CASSLMPGGRETQYF